The clone carrying this T cell receptor beta chain was seen at least ten times. Its antigen is not known. The read terminates 3 residues before the CDR3 end, so the remaining end is supplied by the germline J gene. The CDR3 has 16 residues. V lost 7 bases, J lost 9 bases, and 11 bases stayed unmatched. The germline V gene has CDR1 LNHDA and CDR2 SQIVND (reference sequence). The data were obtained in a study of T cell clonality in common variable immunodeficiency. CVID and control samples used equivalent genomic DNA input. Sequenced by immunoSEQ multiplex PCR; TCRdb stores in-frame clones only, minus some. This repertoire lists some 39,000 clones without singletons; 1.3% to 1.5% sits in the top ten. Blood samples were heparinized, 5 to 8 ml per donor. Study findings and constraints: Repertoire-complication correlations in CVID were limited by patient heterogeneity. CVID subjects showed higher TCRbeta clonality than healthy controls.

The chain joins TRBV19 to TRBJ2-1; 14 bases agree with TRBD2. The clonotype was recovered from a person aged 18 to 70 in good health. Sequencing input: peripheral blood mononuclear cells. The CDR3 spells CASNPGLAGVEGEQFF. The covered CDR3 bases are TGTGCCAGTAATCCGGGACTAGCGGGAGTTGAAGGTGAG. Using reference TRBV19 and TRBJ2-1 for the parts outside the CDR3, the full variable domain is DGGITQSPKYLFRKEGQNVTLSCEQNLNHDAMYWYRQDPGQGLRLIYYSQIVNDFQKGDIAEGYSVSREKKESFPLTVTSAQKNPTAFYLCASNPGLAGVEGEQFFGPGTRLTVL.